This entry is about one TCR beta chain. The CDR3 runs 17 residues. The ends lost 0 bases at V and 5 bases at J; junction bases unmatched: 8. CDR1 and CDR2 from the germline V gene are MDHEN and SYDVKM. The data were obtained in a study of T cell responses to AZD1222 COVID-19 vaccine. Clones were sequenced by immunoSEQ multiplex PCR, and TCRdb holds only the in-frame ones, with some missing. The sample contains roughly 120,000 clones, roughly 93% of which appear only once. The sample in question was peripheral blood, obtained on day 0 of AZD1222 vaccination. The receptor was derived from an adult in good health. The chain uses TRBV28 and TRBJ1-5; 9 bases line up with TRBD1. In nucleotides, the CDR3 is TGTGCCAGCAGTTTATGGTCGGACAGGGGCGCGCATCAGCCCCAGCATTTT. Translation gives CASSLWSDRGAHQPQHF.